The source of this T cell receptor (beta chain) is a study of PD-1 blockade in classical Hodgkin lymphoma. Study results and caveats: Significant TCR diversity gains by C4D1 occurred in CD4+ but not CD8+ cells. The baseline diversity of complete responders showed similarity to that of newly diagnosed patients.

Comments on this clone: Its target is not known.

This CDR3 is built from 13 residues. Germline V gene sequence: CDR1 MNHEY, CDR2 SMNVEV (reference sequence). The germline V and J ends were trimmed by 6 bases and 0 bases, with 8 bases remaining between them. As for time point: cycle 4 day 1 (C4D1), after five to seven weeks of nivolumab. Relapse after autologous stem cell transplantation occurred in every patient, and brentuximab vedotin exposure varied. Sequencing used immunoSEQ multiplex PCR; TCRdb keeps in-frame clones, though not all of them. Among approximately 17,000 clones listed, around 65% were seen once. The source of this sequence is a human donor with classical Hodgkin lymphoma. The chain carries TRBV27 and TRBJ1-1, with a possible D match to TRBD1 (6 bases). The sequenced sample was peripheral blood mononuclear cells (PBMCs), obtained before the fourth cycle of nivolumab. The CDR3 DNA follows: TGTGCCAGCAGCGGACAGATGAACACTGAAGCTTTCTTT. This sequence encodes CASSGQMNTEAFF.